The TCR beta chain under discussion was sequenced for a study of T cell clones after liver transplantation. Study details: Liver transplant recipients had immunosuppression withdrawal attempted within 2 years. A pre-transplant mixed lymphocyte reaction with TCRbeta sequencing defined graft-donor-reactive clones followed in post-transplant blood. Patients counted as tolerant after at least one year off all immunosuppression, enzymes not exceeding twice normal.

Per germline, CDR1 SGHNT and CDR2 YYREEE (reference sequence). Deletions cut 0 bases from V and 0 bases from J, with 5 bases between. CDR3 length: 14 amino acids. Sorting of unstimulated PBMCs yielded separate CD3+CD4+ and CD3+CD8+ fractions. The method was immunoSEQ multiplex PCR; TCRdb's version includes in-frame clones alone and lacks a portion of them. Counted here are some 110,000 clones, roughly nine tenths occurring once; the ten biggest clones make up 0.83%. Sequenced material: CD4+ T cells from blood, taken 12 months after liver transplant. The sequence came from a human patient who received a liver transplant. Part of the T cells may come from the graft donor. This chain joins TRBV5-4 and TRBJ2-3, with D possibly being TRBD2 (5 bases). This CDR3 reads CASSLGGSTDTQYF. The CDR3 DNA sequence: TGTGCCAGCAGCTTGGGCGGGAGCACAGATACGCAGTATTTT.